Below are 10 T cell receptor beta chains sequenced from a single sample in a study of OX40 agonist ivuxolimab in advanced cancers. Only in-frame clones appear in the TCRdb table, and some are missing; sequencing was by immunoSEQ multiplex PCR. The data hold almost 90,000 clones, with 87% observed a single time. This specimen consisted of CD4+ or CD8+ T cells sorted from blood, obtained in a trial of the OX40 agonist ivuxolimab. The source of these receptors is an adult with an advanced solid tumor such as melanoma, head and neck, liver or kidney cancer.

CDR3 sequence (DNA): TGTGCCAGCTCAACACAAAAAACGACAGGGACTAGCGGGGGCAATGAGCAGTTCTTC. Translation gives CASSTQKTTGTSGGNEQFF. The V gene is TRBV18, the J gene TRBJ2-1; TRBD2 agrees at 14 bases. The V and J ends lost 5 bases and 6 bases, in that order; junction bases with no gene match: 15. The CDR3 is 19 residues long. Germline V gene sequence: CDR1 KGHSH, CDR2 LQKENI.

The CDR3: CASSLVGVSGNTIYF. The CDR3 nucleotides read TGTGCCAGCAGCTTGGTCGGTGTCTCTGGAAACACCATATATTTT. J is TRBJ1-3 and V is TRBV5-6; unclear D gene. V was shortened by 0 bases and J by 0 bases, with 7 bases between the two germline ends. The CDR3 extends over 15 amino acids. The germline V gene encodes CDR1 SGHDT and CDR2 YYEEEE.

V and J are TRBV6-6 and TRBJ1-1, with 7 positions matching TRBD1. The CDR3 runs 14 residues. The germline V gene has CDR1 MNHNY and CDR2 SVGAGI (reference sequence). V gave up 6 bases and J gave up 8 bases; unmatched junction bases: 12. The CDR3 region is CASSTRDRGGEAFF. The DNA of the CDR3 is TGTGCCAGCAGCACCCGGGACAGAGGAGGGGAAGCTTTCTTT.

CDR3 loop: CASSQAGSTDTQYF. The CDR3 DNA follows: TGTGCCAGCAGCCAAGCGGGAAGCACAGATACGCAGTATTTT. This rearrangement joins TRBV9 to TRBJ2-3, with 7 positions matching TRBD2. The junction had 2 bases not matched to a gene; V was cut back by 4 bases and J by 0 bases. Germline V gene data show CDR1 as SGDLS and CDR2 as YYNGEE. The CDR3 runs 14 residues.

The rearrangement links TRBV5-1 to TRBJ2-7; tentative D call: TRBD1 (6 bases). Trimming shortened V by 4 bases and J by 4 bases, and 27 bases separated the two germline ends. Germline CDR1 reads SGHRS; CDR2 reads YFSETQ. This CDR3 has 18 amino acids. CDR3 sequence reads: CASSQRDIPLGYGYEQYF. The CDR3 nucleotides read TGCGCCAGCAGCCAAAGGGACATTCCCTTGGGGTACGGATACGAGCAGTACTTC.

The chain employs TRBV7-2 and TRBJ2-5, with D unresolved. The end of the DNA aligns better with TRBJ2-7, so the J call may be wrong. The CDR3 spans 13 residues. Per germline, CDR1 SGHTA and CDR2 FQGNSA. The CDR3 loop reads CASSFDTLYEQYF. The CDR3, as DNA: TGTGCCAGCAGCTTCGACACCCTCTACGAGCAGTACTTC.

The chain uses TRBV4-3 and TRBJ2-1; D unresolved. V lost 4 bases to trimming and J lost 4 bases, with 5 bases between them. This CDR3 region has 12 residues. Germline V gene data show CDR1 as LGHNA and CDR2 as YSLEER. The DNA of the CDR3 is TGCGCCAGCAGCCGCACTTACAATGAGCAGTTCTTC. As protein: CASSRTYNEQFF.

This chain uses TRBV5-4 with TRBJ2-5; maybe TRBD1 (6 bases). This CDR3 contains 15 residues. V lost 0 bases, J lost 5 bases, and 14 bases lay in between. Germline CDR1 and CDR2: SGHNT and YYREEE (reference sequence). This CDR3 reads CASSLGGRSRETQYF. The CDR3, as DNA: TGTGCCAGCAGCTTGGGGGGGCGGTCCCGGGAGACCCAGTACTTC.

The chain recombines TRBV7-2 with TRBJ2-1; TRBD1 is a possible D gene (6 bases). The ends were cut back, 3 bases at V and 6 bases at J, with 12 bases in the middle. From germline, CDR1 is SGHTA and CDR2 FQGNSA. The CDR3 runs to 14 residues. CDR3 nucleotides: TGTGCCAGCAGCTTGGGACACAGGGTCAATGAGCAGTTCTTC. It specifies CASSLGHRVNEQFF.

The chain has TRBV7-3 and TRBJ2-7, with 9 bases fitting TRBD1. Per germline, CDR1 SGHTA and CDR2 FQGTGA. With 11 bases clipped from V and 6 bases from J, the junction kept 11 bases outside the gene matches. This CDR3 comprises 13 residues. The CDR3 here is CASSRDRASEQYF. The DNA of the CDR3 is TGTGCCTCAAGCCGGGACAGGGCATCCGAGCAGTACTTC.